Sequencing of this T cell receptor beta chain was carried out in a study of shared T cell receptors in the human thymus. The CDR3 is 12 residues long. Per germline, CDR1 SGHKS and CDR2 YYEKEE (reference sequence). The V gene lost 3 bases and the J gene lost 15 bases, with 16 bases spanning the gap. Sequencing was performed with immunoSEQ multiplex PCR; in TCRdb, only in-frame clones are kept and a portion is missing. Seen here are about 660,000 clones, around 87% observed once, and the top ten hold roughly 0.0087%. This sample was shared with a second study, whose subject was human thymus T cells. That report adds: The sample donors, healthy Finnish infants, were having corrective surgery for congenital heart defects. Obtained as resections during corrective heart surgery, the thymus tissue was then studied. In unrelated individuals, thymic repertoires overlapped highly, according to related research.

The rearrangement uses TRBV5-5 and TRBJ2-1; D ambiguous. The clonotype comes from a boy younger than two with a congenital heart defect. Sequencing was carried out using thymocytes. The CDR3: CASSSDDLRGFF. CDR3 coding DNA: TGTGCCAGCAGCTCTGACGACCTCCGAGGGTTCTTC.